This T cell receptor beta chain was identified in a study of PD-1 blockade in mismatch repair-deficient tumors. Germline CDR1 reads SGHRS; CDR2 reads YFSETQ. V trimming: 0 bases; J trimming: 0 bases; junction bases outside the gene matches: 2. This CDR3 has 16 residues. Mismatch repair deficiency was confirmed in all patients, by PCR or immunohistochemistry. Here immunoSEQ multiplex PCR was the method, and the copy in TCRdb shows in-frame clones only, minus some. The sample records about 38,000 clones, roughly three quarters being singletons. The clonotype was recovered from an adult with mismatch repair-deficient cancer. The sequenced sample was peripheral blood, obtained 4 weeks after starting pembrolizumab. The chain couples TRBV5-1 to TRBJ2-3, with 9 bases matching TRBD1. The CDR3: CASSLATGGSTDTQYF. Here the CDR3 DNA reads TGCGCCAGCAGCTTGGCGACAGGGGGAAGCACAGATACGCAGTATTTT.